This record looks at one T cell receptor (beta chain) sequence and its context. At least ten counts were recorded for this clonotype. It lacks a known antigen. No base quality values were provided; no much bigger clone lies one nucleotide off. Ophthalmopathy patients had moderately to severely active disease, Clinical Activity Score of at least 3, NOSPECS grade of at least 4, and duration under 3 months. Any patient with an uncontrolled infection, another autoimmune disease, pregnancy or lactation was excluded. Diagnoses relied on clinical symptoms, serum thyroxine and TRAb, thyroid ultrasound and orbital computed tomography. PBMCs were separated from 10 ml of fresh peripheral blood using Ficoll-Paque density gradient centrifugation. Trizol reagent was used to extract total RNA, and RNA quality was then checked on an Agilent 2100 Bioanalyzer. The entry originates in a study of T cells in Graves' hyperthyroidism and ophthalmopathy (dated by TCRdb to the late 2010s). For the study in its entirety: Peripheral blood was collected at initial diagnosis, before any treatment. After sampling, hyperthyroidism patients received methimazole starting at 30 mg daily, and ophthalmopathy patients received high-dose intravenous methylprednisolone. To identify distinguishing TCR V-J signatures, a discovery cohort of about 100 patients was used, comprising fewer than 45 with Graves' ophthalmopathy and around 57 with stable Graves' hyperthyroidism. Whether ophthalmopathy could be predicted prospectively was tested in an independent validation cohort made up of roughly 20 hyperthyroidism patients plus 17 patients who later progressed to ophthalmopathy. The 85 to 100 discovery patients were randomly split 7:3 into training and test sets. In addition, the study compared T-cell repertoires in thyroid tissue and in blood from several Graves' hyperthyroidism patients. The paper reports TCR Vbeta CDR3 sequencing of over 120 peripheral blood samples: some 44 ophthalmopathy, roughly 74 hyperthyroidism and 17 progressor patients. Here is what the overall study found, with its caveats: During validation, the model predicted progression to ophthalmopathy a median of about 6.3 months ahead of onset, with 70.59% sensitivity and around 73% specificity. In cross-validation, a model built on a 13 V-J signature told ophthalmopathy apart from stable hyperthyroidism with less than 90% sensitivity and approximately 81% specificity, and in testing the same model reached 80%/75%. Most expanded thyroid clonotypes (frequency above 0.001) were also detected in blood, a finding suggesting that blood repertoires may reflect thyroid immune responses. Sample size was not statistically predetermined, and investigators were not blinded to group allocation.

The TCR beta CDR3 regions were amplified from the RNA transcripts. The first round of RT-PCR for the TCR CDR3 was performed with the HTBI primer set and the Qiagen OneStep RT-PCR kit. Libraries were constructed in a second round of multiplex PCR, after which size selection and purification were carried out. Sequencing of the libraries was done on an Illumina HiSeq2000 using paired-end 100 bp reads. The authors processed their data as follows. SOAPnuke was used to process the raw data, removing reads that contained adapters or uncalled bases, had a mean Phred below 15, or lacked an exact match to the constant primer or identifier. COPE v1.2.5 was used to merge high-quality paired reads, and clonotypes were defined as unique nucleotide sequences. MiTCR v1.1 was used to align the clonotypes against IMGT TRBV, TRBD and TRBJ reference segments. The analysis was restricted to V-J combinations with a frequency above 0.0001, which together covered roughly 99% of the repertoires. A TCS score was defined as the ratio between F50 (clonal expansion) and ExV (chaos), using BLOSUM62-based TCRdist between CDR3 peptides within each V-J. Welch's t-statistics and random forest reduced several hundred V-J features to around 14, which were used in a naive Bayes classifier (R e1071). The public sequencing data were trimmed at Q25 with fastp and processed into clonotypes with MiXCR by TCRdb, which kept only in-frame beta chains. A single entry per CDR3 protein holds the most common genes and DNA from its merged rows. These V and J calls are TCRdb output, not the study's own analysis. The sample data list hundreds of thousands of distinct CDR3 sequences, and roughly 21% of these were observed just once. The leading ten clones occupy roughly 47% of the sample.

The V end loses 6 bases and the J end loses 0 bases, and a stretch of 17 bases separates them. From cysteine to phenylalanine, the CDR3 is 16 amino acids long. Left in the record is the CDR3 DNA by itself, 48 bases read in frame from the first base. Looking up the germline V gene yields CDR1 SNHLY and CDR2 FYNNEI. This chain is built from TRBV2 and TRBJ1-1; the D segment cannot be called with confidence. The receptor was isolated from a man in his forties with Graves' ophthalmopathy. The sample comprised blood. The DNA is TGTGCCAGCAGGGATCCCGGGATGGGAATGAACACTGAAGCTTTCTTT. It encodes CASRDPGMGMNTEAFF.